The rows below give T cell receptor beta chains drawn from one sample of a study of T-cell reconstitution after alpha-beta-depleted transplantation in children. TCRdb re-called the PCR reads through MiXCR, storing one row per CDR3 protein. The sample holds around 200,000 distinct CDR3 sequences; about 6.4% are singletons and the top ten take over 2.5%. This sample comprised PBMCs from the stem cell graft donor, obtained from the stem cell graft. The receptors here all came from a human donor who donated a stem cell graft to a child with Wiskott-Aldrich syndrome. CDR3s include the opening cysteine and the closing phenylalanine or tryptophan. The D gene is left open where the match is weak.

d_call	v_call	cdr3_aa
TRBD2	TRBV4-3	CASSQEWGLAGKKQFF
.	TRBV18	CASSPQGSRMNTEAFF
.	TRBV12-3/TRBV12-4	CASSYRDMEYNEQFF
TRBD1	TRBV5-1	CASSYDRGGTDTQYF
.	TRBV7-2	CASSLTITTGELFF
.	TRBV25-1	CASSDASVETQYF
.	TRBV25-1	CASNEAGRPYEQYF
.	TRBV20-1	CSASLRNTEAFF
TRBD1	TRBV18	CASSLSGTGTNQPQHF
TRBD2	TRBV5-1	CASSSEAGAYEQYF
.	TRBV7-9	CATQRVLSNTGELFF
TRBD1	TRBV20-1	CSARSRTGPNEQFF
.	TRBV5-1	CASSRRTDEQYF
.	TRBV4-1	CASSQDGGFTEAFF
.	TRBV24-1	CATSDGGFTEAFF
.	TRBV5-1	CASSDHRRSSYEQYF
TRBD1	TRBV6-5	CASSSLDRINQPQHF
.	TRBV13	CASSLGSFERYEAFF
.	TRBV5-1	CASSLDGAGYNEQFF
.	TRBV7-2	CASSWSRDTDTQYF
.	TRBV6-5	CASSYRDRSEAFF
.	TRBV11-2	CASSLGWSDTQYF
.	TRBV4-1	CASSQDLGQRLTNEKLFF
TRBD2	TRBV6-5	CASSPSGGPYNEQFF
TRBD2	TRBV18	CASSRYTSGRDNEQFF
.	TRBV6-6	CASSYLGSQPQHF
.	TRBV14	CASSPELGGQAFF
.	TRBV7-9	CASSLGTANTIYF
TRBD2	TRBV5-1	CASSLEAGSTGELFF
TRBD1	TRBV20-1	CSARKPGTGVHQPQHF
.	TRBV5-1	CASSWAENTGELFF
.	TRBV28	CASSGWGDGGSETQYF
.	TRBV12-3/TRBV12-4	CASSSRDMGHNQPQHF
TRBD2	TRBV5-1	CASSFAGAGADTQYF
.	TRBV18	CASSPAYEQYF
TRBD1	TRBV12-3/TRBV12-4	CASSRPGTGAQVF
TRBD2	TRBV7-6	CASSLRSGSPHEQFF
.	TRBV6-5	CATKTINTNPVTEAFF
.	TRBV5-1	CASSPEPQETQYF
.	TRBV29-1	CSVGISYGYTF
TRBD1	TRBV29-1	CSVGGTGSYEQYF
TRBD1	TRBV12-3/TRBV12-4	CASSSVGTGGVETQYF